Sequencing of this TCR beta chain was carried out in a study of cytomegalovirus exposure and HLA in healthy donors. The study's findings and limits: Most TCR sequences proved rare, with some public TCRs found in many donors. Specificity for CMV antigens was confirmed in vitro for a few of the CMV-associated chains.

In regard to this clone: Its antigen is as yet unknown.

The germline V gene has CDR1 MDHEN and CDR2 SYDVKM. The V segment lost 4 bases and the J segment 4 bases; nucleotides outside the gene matches: 10. The CDR3 consists of 17 residues. Produced via immunoSEQ multiplex PCR; TCRdb's table is partial and in-frame only. This sample has about 110,000 clones, with more than 70% found just once. This sequence was found in a woman aged 18-29 years in good health and CMV-seronegative. The sample was PBMCs. This chain links TRBV28 with TRBJ1-6; TRBD1 agrees at 7 bases. CDR3 amino acids: CASSSTGEGGYNSPLHF. The CDR3, as DNA: TGTGCCAGCAGTTCCACAGGGGAAGGGGGATATAATTCACCCCTCCACTTT.